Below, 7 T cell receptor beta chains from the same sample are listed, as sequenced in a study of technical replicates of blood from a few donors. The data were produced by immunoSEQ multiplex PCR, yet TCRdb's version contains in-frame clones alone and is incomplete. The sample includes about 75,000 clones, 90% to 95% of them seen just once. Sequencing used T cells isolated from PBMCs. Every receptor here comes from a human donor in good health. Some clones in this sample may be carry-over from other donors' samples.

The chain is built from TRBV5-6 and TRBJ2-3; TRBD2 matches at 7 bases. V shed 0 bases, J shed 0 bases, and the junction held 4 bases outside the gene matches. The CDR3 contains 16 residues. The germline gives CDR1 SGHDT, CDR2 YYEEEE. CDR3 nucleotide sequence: TGTGCCAGCAGCTTGGGGACTAGACGCAGCACAGATACGCAGTATTTT. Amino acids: CASSLGTRRSTDTQYF.

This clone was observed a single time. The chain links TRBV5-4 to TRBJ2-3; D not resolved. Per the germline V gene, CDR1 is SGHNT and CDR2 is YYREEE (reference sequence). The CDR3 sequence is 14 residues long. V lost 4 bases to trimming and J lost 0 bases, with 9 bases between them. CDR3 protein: CASSPPLSTDTQYF. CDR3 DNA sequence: TGTGCCAGCAGCCCTCCTTTAAGCACAGATACGCAGTATTTT. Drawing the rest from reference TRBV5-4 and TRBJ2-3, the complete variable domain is ETGVTQSPTHLIKTRGQQVTLRCSSQSGHNTVSWYQQALGQGPQFIFQYYREEENGRGNFPPRFSGLQFPNYSSELNVNALELDDSALYLCASSPPLSTDTQYFGPGTRLTVL.

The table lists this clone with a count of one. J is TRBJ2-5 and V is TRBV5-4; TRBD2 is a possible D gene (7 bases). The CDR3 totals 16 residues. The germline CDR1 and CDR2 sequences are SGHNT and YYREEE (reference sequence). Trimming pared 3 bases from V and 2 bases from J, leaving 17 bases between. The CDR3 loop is CASSSGGGALQETQYF. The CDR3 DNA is TGTGCCAGCAGCTCGGGTGGGGGGGCCTTACAAGAGACCCAGTACTTC.

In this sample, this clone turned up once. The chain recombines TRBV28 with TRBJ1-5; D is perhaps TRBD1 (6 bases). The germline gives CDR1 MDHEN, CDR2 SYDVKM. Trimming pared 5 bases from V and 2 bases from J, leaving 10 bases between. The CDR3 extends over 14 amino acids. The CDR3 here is CASSPQGRNQPQHF. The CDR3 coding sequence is TGTGCCAGCAGTCCACAGGGACGCAATCAGCCCCAGCATTTT. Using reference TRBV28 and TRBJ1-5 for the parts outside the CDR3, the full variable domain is DVKVTQSSRYLVKRTGEKVFLECVQDMDHENMFWYRQDPGLGLRLIYFSYDVKMKEKGDIPEGYSVSREKKERFSLILESASTNQTSMYLCASSPQGRNQPQHFGDGTRLSIL.

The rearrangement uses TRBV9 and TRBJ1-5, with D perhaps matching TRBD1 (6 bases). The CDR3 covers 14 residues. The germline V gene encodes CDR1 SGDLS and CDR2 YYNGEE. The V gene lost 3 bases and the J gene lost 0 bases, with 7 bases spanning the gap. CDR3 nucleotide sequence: TGTGCCAGCAGCGAAGGGGGTAGCAATCAGCCCCAGCATTTT. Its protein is CASSEGGSNQPQHF.

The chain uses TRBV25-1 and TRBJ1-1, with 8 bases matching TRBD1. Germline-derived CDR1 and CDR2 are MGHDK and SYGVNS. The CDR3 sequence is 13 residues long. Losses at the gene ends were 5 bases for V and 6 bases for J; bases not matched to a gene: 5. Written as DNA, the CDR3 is TGTGCCAGCAGTCAGGGGGCGACTCCTGAAGCTTTCTTT. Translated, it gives CASSQGATPEAFF.

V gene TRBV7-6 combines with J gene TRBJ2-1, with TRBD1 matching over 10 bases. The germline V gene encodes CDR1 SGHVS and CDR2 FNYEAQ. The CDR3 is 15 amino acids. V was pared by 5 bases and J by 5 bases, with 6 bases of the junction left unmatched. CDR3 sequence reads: CASSRDRGINNEQFF. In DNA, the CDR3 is TGTGCCAGCAGCCGGGACAGGGGAATTAACAATGAGCAGTTCTTC.